The 10 T cell receptor beta chains presented below share a single source sample, sequenced in a study of shared clonotypes between healthy human individuals. Measured with immunoSEQ multiplex PCR; TCRdb has only the in-frame clones, and not every one. The sample carries 2 million to 3 million clones, 93% recorded once. Specimen: naive CD4+ T cells from PBMCs. Noted subset: CD45RA+ positively selected. These receptors all stem from a young man in good health. Some clones in this sample may be carry-over from other donors' samples.

About this clone: Other DNA sequences in the same sample also yield this CDR3. The chain employs TRBV7-2 and TRBJ2-7, with D hard to call. The CDR3 length is 11 residues. With 5 bases removed from V and 2 bases from J, the gap between germline ends came to 4 bases. Germline CDR1 and CDR2: SGHTA and FQGNSA. CDR3 sequence: CASSPTYEQYF. Written as DNA, the CDR3 is TGTGCCAGCAGCCCCACCTACGAGCAGTACTTC.

The V call is TRBV11-1, the J call TRBJ1-2, with 11 bases that match TRBD1. The V gene's germline CDR1 is SGHAT and CDR2 FQDESV (reference sequence). The V segment lost 3 bases and the J segment 2 bases; nucleotides outside the gene matches: 5. CDR3 size: 16 residues. In DNA, the CDR3 is TGTGCCAGCAGCTTGGGACAGGGGGTGTCCAACTATGGCTACACCTTC. Encoded protein: CASSLGQGVSNYGYTF.

This chain's CDR3 is CASSPGDRPPDTIYF. In nucleotides, the CDR3 is TGTGCCAGCAGCCCAGGGGACAGGCCTCCGGACACCATATATTTT. V usage is TRBV7-8 and J usage is TRBJ1-3; TRBD1 aligns across 8 bases. CDR3 length: 15 amino acids. Germline CDR1 is SGHVS and CDR2 is FQNEAQ. Trimming cost V 5 bases and J 8 bases; bases outside gene matches: 11.

This chain joins TRBV10-3 and TRBJ2-7; 7 bases are a match to TRBD2. Per the germline V gene, CDR1 is ENHRY and CDR2 is SYGVKD. This CDR3 comprises 11 residues. V was pared by 4 bases and J by 13 bases, with 7 bases of the junction left unmatched. The CDR3 bases are TGTGCCATCAGTGTAGAGGGAGGGTACTACTTC. Residues: CAISVEGGYYF.

V gene TRBV10-3 combines with J gene TRBJ2-3, with 11 bases identical to TRBD2. The germline CDR1 and CDR2 sequences are ENHRY and SYGVKD. Trimming cost V 11 bases and J 2 bases; bases outside gene matches: 6. The CDR3 spans 14 residues. The CDR3: CAVSGLAVTDTQYF. The DNA for the CDR3 is TGTGCCGTCTCGGGACTAGCGGTCACAGATACGCAGTATTTT.

The sample holds one count of this clone. J is TRBJ2-4 and V is TRBV23-1; TRBD1 aligns across 7 bases. TRBV23-1 is an ORF, and what it does is uncertain. This CDR3 is built from 17 residues. With 0 bases clipped from V and 2 bases from J, the junction kept 7 bases outside the gene matches. The CDR3 bases are TGCGCCAGCAGTCAATCGGAACAGGGGTTCTCCAAAAACATTCAGTACTTC. It encodes CASSQSEQGFSKNIQYF.

The chain employs TRBV5-4 and TRBJ1-4; 7 nucleotides match TRBD1. Germline CDR1 SGHNT, CDR2 YYREEE (reference sequence). This CDR3 comprises 14 residues. After removal of 4 bases from V and 8 bases from J, the junction contained 8 bases not matched to a gene. The DNA of the CDR3 is TGTGCCAGCAGCCCTGGACAGGTTGAAGAAAAACTGTTTTTT. Amino acids: CASSPGQVEEKLFF.

The chain is built from TRBV5-4 and TRBJ2-2; 7 bases match TRBD1. Germline CDR1 and CDR2: SGHNT and YYREEE (reference sequence). The trim removed 3 bases at V and 4 bases at J, leaving 9 bases unmatched. This CDR3 region has 16 residues. This chain's CDR3 is CASSWGTGTATGELFF. The DNA for the CDR3 is TGTGCCAGCAGCTGGGGAACCGGGACAGCCACCGGGGAGCTGTTTTTT.

The chain is built from TRBV28 and TRBJ2-7; 7 bases align to TRBD1. Germline values: CDR1 MDHEN, CDR2 SYDVKM. The V segment lost 6 bases and the J segment 3 bases; nucleotides outside the gene matches: 8. This CDR3 has 14 amino acids. DNA of the CDR3: TGTGCCAGCAGGGCAACGACAGGGATCTACGAGCAGTACTTC. Amino acid sequence: CASRATTGIYEQYF.

The chain uses TRBV2 and TRBJ2-3, with 8 positions matching TRBD1. This CDR3 contains 14 residues. Germline CDR1 and CDR2: SNHLY and FYNNEI. Trimming at V came to 7 bases and at J to 2 bases, leaving 5 bases not matched to a gene. The CDR3 loop is CASIMDRATDTQYF. The CDR3 DNA reads TGTGCCAGCATTATGGACAGGGCCACAGATACGCAGTATTTT.